Listed here are 20 T cell receptor beta chains from one sample, sequenced in a study of blood T cell repertoires in COVID-19. TCRdb's table, derived via immunoSEQ multiplex PCR, lists solely in-frame clones and lacks some. This sample has 310,000 or so clones; about 83% occur once, and the top ten carry 1% to 1.5%. The sample consisted of peripheral blood. The origin of the receptors is a woman between 50 and 59 years old with acute or convalescent COVID-19.

This chain joins TRBV12-3 or TRBV12-4 and TRBJ1-1; a weak D match, TRBD1 (6 bases). The ends were cut back, 5 bases at V and 4 bases at J, with 11 bases in the middle. This CDR3 spans 13 amino acids. The CDR3 sequence: CASSEFRGTEAFF. CDR3 nucleotides: TGTGCCAGCAGTGAGTTCAGGGGCACTGAAGCTTTCTTT.

The chain links TRBV21-1 to TRBJ2-7; no DNA check was done on the table's D call, TRBD1. TRBV21-1 is annotated as a pseudogene. There are 18 residues in the CDR3. CDR3 region: CASSKEPLKQGSSYEQYV. The CDR3 nucleotides read TGTGCCAGCAGCAAAGAGCCGTTAAAACAGGGAAGCTCCTACGAGCAGTACGTC.

This chain joins TRBV6-5 and TRBJ1-2; 9 bases are shared with TRBD1. The germline CDR1 and CDR2 sequences are MNHEY and SVGAGI. The CDR3 contains 15 residues. V lost 2 bases, J lost 3 bases, and 4 bases stayed unmatched. CDR3 in DNA: TGTGCCAGCAGTTACGGGACAGGGCTCGACTATGGCTACACCTTC. Its protein product is CASSYGTGLDYGYTF.

This clone occurred a few times. This sequence joins TRBV6-5 and TRBJ2-1; tentative D call: TRBD2 (6 bases). Germline CDR1 and CDR2: MNHEY and SVGAGI. The CDR3 length is 14 residues. V dropped 2 bases and J dropped 5 bases, with 10 bases sitting between them. In DNA form, the CDR3 reads TGTGCCAGCAGTTACAAGGGACTCGACAATGAGCAGTTCTTC. This encodes CASSYKGLDNEQFF.

This clone was counted between two and nine times. V usage is TRBV30 and J usage is TRBJ1-4; TRBD1 might be the D (5 bases). The V end lost 2 bases, the J end lost 2 bases, and 21 bases lay between the germline ends. Germline V gene lookup returns CDR1 GTSNPN and CDR2 SVGIG (reference sequence). CDR3 size: 18 residues. In DNA form, the CDR3 reads TGTGCCTGGAGTAAATCTCGGACATTCCGTGGTACTAATGAAAAACTGTTTTTT. Translated: CAWSKSRTFRGTNEKLFF.

For the CDR3, the DNA is TGTGCCAGTAGTATAAAACAGGCCCTTTTCTATGGCTACACCTTC. Its translation: CASSIKQALFYGYTF. The chain carries TRBV19 and TRBJ1-2; possibly TRBD1 for D (5 bases). V was pared by 2 bases and J by 4 bases, with 14 bases between. The CDR3 sequence is 15 residues long. The germline CDR1 and CDR2 sequences are LNHDA and SQIVND (reference sequence).

The V call is TRBV2, the J call TRBJ1-4, with D perhaps TRBD1 (6 bases). Germline V gene sequence: CDR1 SNHLY, CDR2 FYNNEI. The CDR3 is 13 residues long. V gave up 6 bases and J gave up 3 bases, with 8 bases separating them. CDR3 nucleotide sequence: TGTGCCAGCAGCAGGGGTGCTAATGAAAAACTGTTTTTT. This translates into CASSRGANEKLFF.

The CDR3 DNA reads as TGTGCCAGCAGCCCCCGGGCAGATACGCAGTATTTT. It encodes CASSPRADTQYF. The V and J genes are TRBV7-9 and TRBJ2-3; D gene uncertain. This CDR3 has 12 amino acids. Looked up from germline, CDR1 is SEHNR and CDR2 is FQNEAQ (reference sequence). The V gene lost 5 bases and the J gene lost 4 bases, with 7 bases spanning the gap.

This clone was counted only a few times. The rearrangement joins TRBV4-3 to TRBJ1-5; the D gene is possibly TRBD1 (5 bases). CDR1 and CDR2 from the germline V gene are LGHNA and YSLEER. The CDR3 extends over 13 amino acids. Trimming removed 0 bases at V and 7 bases at J, with 7 bases between. CDR3 amino acids: CASSQDREQPQHF. The CDR3 nucleotides are TGCGCCAGCAGCCAAGACAGGGAACAGCCCCAGCATTTT.

This clone was seen a few times. The V and J genes are TRBV2 and TRBJ1-5; D call uncertain. Trimming took 3 bases from V and 3 from J, leaving 9 bases between them. Germline V lookup: CDR1 SNHLY, CDR2 FYNNEI. The CDR3 covers 14 residues. CDR3 sequence reads: CASSDATLNQPQHF. For the CDR3, the DNA is TGTGCCAGCAGTGATGCCACTCTCAATCAGCCCCAGCATTTT. Supplemented by reference TRBV2 and TRBJ1-5, the full variable domain reads EPEVTQTPSHQVTQMGQEVILRCVPISNHLYFYWYRQILGQKVEFLVSFYNNEISEKSEIFDDQFSVERPDGSNFTLKIRSTKLEDSAMYFCASSDATLNQPQHFGDGTRLSIL.

In the case of this clone: Other nucleotide sequences from this sample produce the same CDR3. This sequence joins TRBV5-1 and TRBJ1-6, with TRBD1 identical over 10 bases. The V gene end was trimmed by 0 bases and the J gene end by 5 bases; junction bases not matched to a gene: 2. This CDR3 contains 16 residues. Germline lookup yields CDR1 SGHRS and CDR2 YFSETQ. The CDR3 nucleotides are TGCGCCAGCAGCTTGGTGGGACAGGGGAATAATTCACCCCTCCACTTT. This codes for CASSLVGQGNNSPLHF.

The chain links TRBV19 to TRBJ2-5; 8 bases fit TRBD1. Germline CDR1 LNHDA, CDR2 SQIVND (reference sequence). V was pared by 4 bases and J by 5 bases, with 12 bases of the junction left unmatched. This CDR3 is built from 16 residues. DNA of the CDR3: TGTGCCAGTAGTAATCCTGGACAGGGATCGGGGGAGACCCAGTACTTC. Protein sequence: CASSNPGQGSGETQYF.

This clone was seen many times. The identical CDR3 is also encoded by other nucleotide sequences in the sample. This chain joins TRBV9 and TRBJ2-5; D is uncertain. With 1 base removed from V and 2 bases from J, the gap between germline ends came to 6 bases. Germline-derived CDR1 and CDR2 are SGDLS and YYNGEE. The CDR3 spans 13 residues. The CDR3 DNA reads as TGTGCCAGCAGCGTACATCGGCAAGAGACCCAGTACTTC. It is translated as CASSVHRQETQYF. The full variable domain, in which reference TRBV9 and TRBJ2-5 provide the parts outside the CDR3, is DSGVTQTPKHLITATGQRVTLRCSPRSGDLSVYWYQQSLDQGLQFLIQYYNGEERAKGNILERFSAQQFPDLHSELNLSSLELGDSALYFCASSVHRQETQYFGPGTRLLVL.

The chain recombines TRBV18 with TRBJ1-2; 7 bases match TRBD1. After removal of 2 bases from V and 3 bases from J, the junction contained 0 bases not matched to a gene. The CDR3 length is 13 residues. The V gene's germline CDR1 is KGHSH and CDR2 LQKENI. The CDR3: CASSPGTDYGYTF. The CDR3 DNA reads TGTGCCAGCTCACCAGGGACAGACTATGGCTACACCTTC.

The V call is TRBV25-1, the J call TRBJ2-5; the match to TRBD1 covers 8 bases. The V and J ends lost 5 bases and 7 bases, in that order; junction bases with no gene match: 6. This CDR3 has 13 amino acids. CDR1 and CDR2 from the germline V gene are MGHDK and SYGVNS. Here the CDR3 reads CASSHTQGATQYF. The CDR3 DNA follows: TGTGCCAGCAGTCATACCCAGGGGGCGACCCAGTACTTC.

With respect to this clone: A much larger clone sits a single nucleotide away, making a read error possible. Here the CDR3 DNA reads TGTGCCAGCAGCTCTAGCGGGGGAGGGACCGGGGAGCTGTTTTTT. Translation: CASSSSGGGTGELFF. The chain combines TRBV3-1 (or the pseudogene TRBV3-2) with TRBJ2-2; 10 bases map to TRBD2. Losses at the gene ends were 5 bases for V and 5 bases for J; bases not matched to a gene: 5. Germline CDR1 and CDR2: LGHDT and YNNKEL (reference sequence). The CDR3 length is 15 residues.

The chain carries TRBV12-5 and TRBJ2-4, with 9 nucleotides matching TRBD1. This CDR3 has 13 residues. V lost 2 bases and J lost 11; bases outside the gene matches: 4. Germline V gene data show CDR1 as LGHNT and CDR2 as FRNRAP. The CDR3 loop reads CASGLPGTGFQYF. CDR3 coding DNA: TGTGCTAGTGGTTTGCCGGGGACAGGGTTTCAGTACTTC.

This chain uses TRBV7-8 with TRBJ2-2; 10 bases are shared with TRBD1. CDR1 is SGHVS, CDR2 FQNEAQ, per germline. This CDR3 region has 17 residues. With V trimmed by 5 bases and J by 0 bases, 6 bases remained unmatched. The CDR3 here is CASSRRDRGANTGELFF. The DNA for the CDR3 is TGTGCCAGCAGCCGACGGGACAGGGGCGCGAACACCGGGGAGCTGTTTTTT.

The chain uses TRBV9 and TRBJ2-3; 12 bases agree with TRBD2. The V and J ends lost 0 bases and 7 bases, in that order; junction bases with no gene match: 15. Germline V gives CDR1 SGDLS, CDR2 YYNGEE. The CDR3 contains 19 residues. DNA of the CDR3: TGTGCCAGCAGCGTAGCTGGGGGAGGCACTAGCGGGAGGATGAATACGCAGTATTTT. Protein: CASSVAGGGTSGRMNTQYF.

The chain combines TRBV6-1 with TRBJ1-3, with 12 bases identical to TRBD1. There are 17 residues in the CDR3. The V and J ends lost 2 bases and 4 bases, in that order; junction bases with no gene match: 6. Germline V gives CDR1 MNHNS, CDR2 SASEGT. The CDR3 DNA sequence: TGTGCCAGCAGTGAAAGGAGGGACAGGGGGCGCGGAAACACCATATATTTT. Protein sequence: CASSERRDRGRGNTIYF.